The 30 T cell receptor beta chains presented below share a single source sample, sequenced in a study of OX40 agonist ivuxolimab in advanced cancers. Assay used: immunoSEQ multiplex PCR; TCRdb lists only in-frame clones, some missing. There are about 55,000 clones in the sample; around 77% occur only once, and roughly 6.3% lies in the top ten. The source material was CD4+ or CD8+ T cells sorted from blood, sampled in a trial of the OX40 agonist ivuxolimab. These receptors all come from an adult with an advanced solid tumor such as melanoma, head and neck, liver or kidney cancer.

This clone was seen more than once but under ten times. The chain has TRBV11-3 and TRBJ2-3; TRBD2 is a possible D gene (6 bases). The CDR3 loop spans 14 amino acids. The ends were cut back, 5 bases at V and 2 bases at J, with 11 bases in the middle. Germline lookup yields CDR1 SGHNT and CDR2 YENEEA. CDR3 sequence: CASSLRTNTDTQYF. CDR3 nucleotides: TGTGCCAGCAGCCTCCGGACTAACACAGATACGCAGTATTTT.

The CDR3, as DNA: TGTGCCAGCAGCTTATTCGGGACGAGGGACTATGGCTACACCTTC. This codes for CASSLFGTRDYGYTF. The gene calls are TRBV11-2 and TRBJ1-2; possibly TRBD1 for D (5 bases). CDR1 and CDR2 from the germline V gene are SGHAT and FQNNGV. V gave up 2 bases and J gave up 3 bases, with 13 bases separating them. The CDR3 runs to 15 residues.

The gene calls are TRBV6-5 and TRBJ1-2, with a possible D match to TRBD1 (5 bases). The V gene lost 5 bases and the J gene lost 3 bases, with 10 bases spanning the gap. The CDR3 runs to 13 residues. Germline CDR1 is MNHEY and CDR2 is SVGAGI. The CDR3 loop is CASSPPGDYGYTF. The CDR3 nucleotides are TGTGCCAGCAGTCCCCCGGGGGACTATGGCTACACCTTC.

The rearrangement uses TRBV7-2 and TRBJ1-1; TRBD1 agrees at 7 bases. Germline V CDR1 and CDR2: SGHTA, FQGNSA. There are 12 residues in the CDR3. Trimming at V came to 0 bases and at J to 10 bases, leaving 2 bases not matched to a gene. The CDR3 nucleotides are TGTGCCAGCAGCTTAGCCAGGGGGGTAGCTTTCTTT. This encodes CASSLARGVAFF.

CDR3 DNA: TGTGCCAGCACCGCACTAGCGGGAGGCACCAATGAGCAGTTCTTC. Translated, it gives CASTALAGGTNEQFF. The chain has TRBV27 and TRBJ2-1; the match to TRBD2 covers 12 bases. CDR1 is MNHEY and CDR2 is SMNVEV in the germline V gene (reference sequence). The CDR3 is 15 amino acids. V lost 7 bases, J lost 6 bases, and 7 bases stayed unmatched.

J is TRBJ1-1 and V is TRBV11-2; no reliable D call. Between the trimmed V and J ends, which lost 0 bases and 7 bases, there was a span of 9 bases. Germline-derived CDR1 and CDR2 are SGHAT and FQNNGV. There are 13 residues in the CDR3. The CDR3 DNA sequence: TGTGCCAGCAGCTTAGATCGGGCCCTTGAAGCTTTCTTT. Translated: CASSLDRALEAFF. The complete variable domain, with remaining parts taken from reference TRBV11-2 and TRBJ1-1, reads EAGVAQSPRYKIIEKRQSVAFWCNPISGHATLYWYQQILGQGPKLLIQFQNNGVVDDSQLPKDRFSAERLKGVDSTLKIQPAKLEDSAVYLCASSLDRALEAFFGQGTRLTVV.

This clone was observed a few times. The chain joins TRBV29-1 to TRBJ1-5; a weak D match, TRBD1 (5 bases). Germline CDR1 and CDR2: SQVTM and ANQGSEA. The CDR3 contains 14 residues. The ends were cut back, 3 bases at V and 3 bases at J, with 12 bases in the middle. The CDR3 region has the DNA TGCAGCGTTGAGCGGGACGAAAACAATCAGCCCCAGCATTTT. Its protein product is CSVERDENNQPQHF.

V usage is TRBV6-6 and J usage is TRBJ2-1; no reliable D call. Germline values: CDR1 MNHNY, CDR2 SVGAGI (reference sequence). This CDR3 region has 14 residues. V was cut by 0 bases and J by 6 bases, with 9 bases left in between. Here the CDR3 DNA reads TGTGCCAGCAGTTACTCAGATTATAGCAATGAGCAGTTCTTC. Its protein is CASSYSDYSNEQFF.

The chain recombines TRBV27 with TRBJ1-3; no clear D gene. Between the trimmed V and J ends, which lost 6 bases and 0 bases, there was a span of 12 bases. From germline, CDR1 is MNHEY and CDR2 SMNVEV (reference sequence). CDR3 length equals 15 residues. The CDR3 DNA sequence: TGTGCCAGCAGATCCGGAGATAGCTCTGGAAACACCATATATTTT. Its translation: CASRSGDSSGNTIYF.

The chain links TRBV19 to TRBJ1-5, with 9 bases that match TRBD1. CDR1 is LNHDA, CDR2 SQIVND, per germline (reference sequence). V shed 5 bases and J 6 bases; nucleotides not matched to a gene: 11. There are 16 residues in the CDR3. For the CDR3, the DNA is TGTGCCAGTAGTGACGGACAGGGGTTGGTGCGTCAGCCCCAGCATTTT. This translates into CASSDGQGLVRQPQHF.

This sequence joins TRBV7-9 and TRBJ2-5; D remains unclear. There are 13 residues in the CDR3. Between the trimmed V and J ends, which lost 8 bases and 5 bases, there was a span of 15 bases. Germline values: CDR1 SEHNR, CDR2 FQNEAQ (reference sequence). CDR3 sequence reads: CASGTGSQETQYF. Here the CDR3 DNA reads TGTGCCAGCGGCACCGGGTCCCAGGAGACCCAGTACTTC. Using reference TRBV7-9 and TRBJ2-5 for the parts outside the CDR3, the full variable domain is DTGVSQNPRHKITKRGQNVTFRCDPISEHNRLYWYRQTLGQGPEFLTYFQNEAQLEKSRLLSDRFSAERPKGSFSTLEIQRTEQGDSAMYLCASGTGSQETQYFGPGTRLLVL.

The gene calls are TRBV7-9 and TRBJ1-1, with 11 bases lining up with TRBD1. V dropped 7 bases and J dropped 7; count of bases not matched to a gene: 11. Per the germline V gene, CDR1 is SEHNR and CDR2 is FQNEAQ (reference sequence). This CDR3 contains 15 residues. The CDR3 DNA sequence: TGTGCCAGCATCCCTTTCGGACAGGGGGCTTTTGAAGCTTTCTTT. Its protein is CASIPFGQGAFEAFF.

For the CDR3, the DNA is TGTGCCAGCAGCGAAAGTCGCACCGGGGAGCTGTTTTTT. Translating gives CASSESRTGELFF. V gene TRBV7-3 combines with J gene TRBJ2-2; D gene unclear. The CDR3 totals 13 residues. CDR1 and CDR2 (germline): SGHTA, FQGTGA. Trimming removed 5 bases from V and 4 bases from J, with 8 bases in between.

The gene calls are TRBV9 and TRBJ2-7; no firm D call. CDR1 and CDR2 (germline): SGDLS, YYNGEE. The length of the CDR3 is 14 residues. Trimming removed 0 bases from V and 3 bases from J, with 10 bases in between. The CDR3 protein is CASSVASRSYEQYF. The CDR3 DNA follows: TGTGCCAGCAGCGTAGCTTCACGGAGCTACGAGCAGTACTTC.

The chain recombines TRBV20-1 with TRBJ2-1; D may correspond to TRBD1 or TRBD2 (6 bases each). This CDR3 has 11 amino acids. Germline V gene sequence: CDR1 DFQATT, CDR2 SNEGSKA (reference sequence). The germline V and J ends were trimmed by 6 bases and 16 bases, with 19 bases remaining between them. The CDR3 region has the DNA TGCAGTGCCAGAACGGGGGCGGGTCCTTTCTTC. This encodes CSARTGAGPFF.

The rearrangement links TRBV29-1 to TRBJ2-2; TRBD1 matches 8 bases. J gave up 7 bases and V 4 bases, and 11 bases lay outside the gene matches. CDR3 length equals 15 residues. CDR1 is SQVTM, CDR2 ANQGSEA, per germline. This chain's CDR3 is CSVGTGWRDDGELFF. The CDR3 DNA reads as TGCAGCGTTGGGACAGGGTGGAGGGATGACGGGGAGCTGTTTTTT.

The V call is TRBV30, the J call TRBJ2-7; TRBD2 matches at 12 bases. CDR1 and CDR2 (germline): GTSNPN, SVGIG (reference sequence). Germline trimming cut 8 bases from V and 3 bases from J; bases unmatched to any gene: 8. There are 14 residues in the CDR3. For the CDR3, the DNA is TGTGCCGGATTGCTAGCGGGAGGGTACTACGAGCAGTACTTC. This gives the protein CAGLLAGGYYEQYF.

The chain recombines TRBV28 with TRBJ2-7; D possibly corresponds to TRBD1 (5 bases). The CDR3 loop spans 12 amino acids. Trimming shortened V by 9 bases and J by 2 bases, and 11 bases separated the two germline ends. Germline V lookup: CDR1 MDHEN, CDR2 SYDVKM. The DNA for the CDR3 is TGTGCCAGTTCGACGACAGCCTACGAGCAGTACTTC. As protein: CASSTTAYEQYF.

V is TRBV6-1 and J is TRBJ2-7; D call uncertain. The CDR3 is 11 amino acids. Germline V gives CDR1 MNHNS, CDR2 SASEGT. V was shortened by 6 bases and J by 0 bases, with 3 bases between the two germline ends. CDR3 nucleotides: TGTGCCAGCAGATCCTCCTACGAGCAGTACTTC. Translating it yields CASRSSYEQYF.

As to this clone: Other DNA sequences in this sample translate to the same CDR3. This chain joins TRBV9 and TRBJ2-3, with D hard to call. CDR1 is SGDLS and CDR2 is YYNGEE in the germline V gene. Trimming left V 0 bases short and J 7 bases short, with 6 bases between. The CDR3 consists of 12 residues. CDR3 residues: CASSVAGNTQYF. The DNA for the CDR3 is TGTGCCAGCAGCGTAGCGGGTAATACGCAGTATTTT.

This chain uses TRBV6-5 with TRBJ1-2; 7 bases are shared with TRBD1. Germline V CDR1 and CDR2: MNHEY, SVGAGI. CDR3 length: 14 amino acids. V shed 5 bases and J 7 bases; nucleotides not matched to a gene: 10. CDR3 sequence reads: CASSDNSQGVGYTF. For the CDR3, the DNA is TGTGCCAGCAGTGACAACTCCCAGGGGGTTGGCTACACCTTC.

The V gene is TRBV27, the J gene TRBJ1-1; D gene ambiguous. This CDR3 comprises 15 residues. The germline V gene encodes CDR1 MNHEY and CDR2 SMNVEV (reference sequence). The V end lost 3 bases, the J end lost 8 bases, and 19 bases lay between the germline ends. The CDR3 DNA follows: TGTGCCAGCAGTTTGAACGAGTGGGCAAGTGCCGAAGCTTTCTTT. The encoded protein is CASSLNEWASAEAFF.

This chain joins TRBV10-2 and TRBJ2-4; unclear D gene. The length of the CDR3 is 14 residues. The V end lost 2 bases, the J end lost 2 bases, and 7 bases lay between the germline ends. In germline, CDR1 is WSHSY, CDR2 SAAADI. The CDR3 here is CASSEPRSKNIQYF. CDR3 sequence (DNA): TGCGCCAGCAGTGAGCCCCGGTCCAAAAACATTCAGTACTTC.

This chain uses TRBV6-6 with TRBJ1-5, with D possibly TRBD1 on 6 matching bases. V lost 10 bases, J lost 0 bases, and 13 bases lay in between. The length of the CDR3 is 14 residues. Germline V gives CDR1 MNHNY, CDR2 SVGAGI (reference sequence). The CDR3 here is CATRQVYSNQPQHF. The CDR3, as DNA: TGTGCCACCCGACAGGTCTATAGCAATCAGCCCCAGCATTTT.

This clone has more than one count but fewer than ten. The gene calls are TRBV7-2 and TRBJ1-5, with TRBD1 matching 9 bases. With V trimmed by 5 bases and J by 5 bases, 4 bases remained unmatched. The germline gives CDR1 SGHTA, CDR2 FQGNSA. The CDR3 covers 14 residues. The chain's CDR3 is CASSQRQGDQPQHF. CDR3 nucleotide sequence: TGTGCCAGCAGCCAAAGACAGGGGGATCAGCCCCAGCATTTT.

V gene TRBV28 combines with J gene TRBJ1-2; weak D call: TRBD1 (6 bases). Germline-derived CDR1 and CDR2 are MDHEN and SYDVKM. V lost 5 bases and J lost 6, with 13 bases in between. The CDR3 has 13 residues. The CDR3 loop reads CASSSRGWDGYTF. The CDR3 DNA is TGTGCCAGCAGTAGCAGGGGTTGGGATGGCTACACCTTC.

The CDR3 DNA is TGTGCCATCAGGACCGCGGTTAACTATGGCTACACCTTC. Residues: CAIRTAVNYGYTF. The genes are TRBV10-3 and TRBJ1-2; D remains unclear. Looked up from germline, CDR1 is ENHRY and CDR2 is SYGVKD. The CDR3 runs to 13 residues. Deletions cut 6 bases from V and 1 base from J, with 9 bases between.

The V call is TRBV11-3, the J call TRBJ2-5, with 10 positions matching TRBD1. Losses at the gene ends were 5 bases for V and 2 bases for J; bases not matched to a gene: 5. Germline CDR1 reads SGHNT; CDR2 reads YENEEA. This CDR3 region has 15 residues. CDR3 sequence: CASSLGTGVQETQYF. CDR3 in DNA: TGTGCCAGCAGCCTTGGGACAGGGGTTCAAGAGACCCAGTACTTC. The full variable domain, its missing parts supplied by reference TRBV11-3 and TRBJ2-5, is EAGVVQSPRYKIIEKKQPVAFWCNPISGHNTLYWYLQNLGQGPELLIRYENEEAVDDSQLPKDRFSAERLKGVDSTLKIQPAELGDSAVYLCASSLGTGVQETQYFGPGTRLLVL.

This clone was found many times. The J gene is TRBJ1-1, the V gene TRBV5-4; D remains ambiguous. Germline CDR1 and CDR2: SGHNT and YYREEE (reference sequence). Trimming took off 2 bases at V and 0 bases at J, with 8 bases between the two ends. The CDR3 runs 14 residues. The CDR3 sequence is CASSLQTVNTEAFF. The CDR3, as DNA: TGTGCCAGCAGCTTACAGACGGTGAACACTGAAGCTTTCTTT.

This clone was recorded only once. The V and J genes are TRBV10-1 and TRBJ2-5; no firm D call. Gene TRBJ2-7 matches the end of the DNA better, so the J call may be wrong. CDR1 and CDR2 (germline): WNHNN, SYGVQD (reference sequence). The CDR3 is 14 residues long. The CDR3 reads CASSSSGSDYEQYF. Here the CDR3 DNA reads TGCGCCAGCAGCAGCTCAGGTTCAGACTACGAGCAGTACTTC.